What follows is one T cell receptor beta chain and its context. What it binds is unknown. Libraries were prepared by immunoSEQ multiplex PCR; TCRdb keeps only in-frame clonotypes and omits some of them. Here the sample spans approximately 74,000 clones, 80% being singletons. The data are from a study of OX40 agonist ivuxolimab in advanced cancers. This CDR3 spans 16 amino acids. V was pared by 5 bases and J by 5 bases, with 10 bases of the junction left unmatched. From germline, CDR1 is SGHNT and CDR2 YYREEE (reference sequence). Study results and limitations: It was also the case that some nonresponders had low normalized T-cell clonal expansion.

The sequencing used CD4+ or CD8+ T cells sorted from blood, collected in a trial of the OX40 agonist ivuxolimab. The TCR originated in an adult with an advanced solid tumor such as melanoma, head and neck, liver or kidney cancer. The chain uses TRBV5-4 and TRBJ1-2, with 12 bases that match TRBD1. CDR3 bases: TGTGCCAGCAGTGTTGCCGGGACAGGGGGCGAGTATGGCTACACCTTC. Translating it yields CASSVAGTGGEYGYTF.